Described below is a single T cell receptor (beta chain) sequence and its context. The antigen is unknown. The CDR3 spans 17 residues. V dropped 3 bases and J dropped 0; count of bases not matched to a gene: 7. These data come from a study of blood T cells in healthy people across ages. Whole-study results and caveats: The study regarded diversity estimates from one million T cells as underestimates. TCR beta diversity correlated strongly with naive T cell percentage.

Through a sample-barcoded 5' primer and a J-beta primer mix, a second PCR was run for roughly 6 to 11 cycles. Using its own MiXCR run on the 5' RACE reads, TCRdb lists one record per CDR3 protein. The table includes 550,000 to 700,000 distinct CDR3 sequences, roughly 29% detected once. The receptor was derived from a woman aged 70-85 years in good health. Input material: blood. The genes are TRBV12-3 or TRBV12-4 and TRBJ2-3; 9 bases line up with TRBD2. The CDR3 sequence is CASSFGLTSGSTDTQYF. As DNA, the CDR3 is TGTGCCAGCAGTTTTGGACTGACTAGCGGTAGCACAGATACGCAGTATTTT.